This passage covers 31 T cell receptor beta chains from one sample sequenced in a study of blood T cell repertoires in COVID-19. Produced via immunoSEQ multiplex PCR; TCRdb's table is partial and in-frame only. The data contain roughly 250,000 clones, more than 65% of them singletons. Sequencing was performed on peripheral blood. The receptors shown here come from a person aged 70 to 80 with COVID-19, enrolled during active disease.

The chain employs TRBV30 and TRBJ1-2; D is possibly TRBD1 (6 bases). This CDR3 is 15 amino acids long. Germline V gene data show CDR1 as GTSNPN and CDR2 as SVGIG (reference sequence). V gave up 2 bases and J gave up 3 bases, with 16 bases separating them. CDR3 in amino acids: CAWSPGRGAHYGYTF. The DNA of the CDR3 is TGTGCCTGGAGTCCCGGGCGGGGGGCGCACTATGGCTACACCTTC.

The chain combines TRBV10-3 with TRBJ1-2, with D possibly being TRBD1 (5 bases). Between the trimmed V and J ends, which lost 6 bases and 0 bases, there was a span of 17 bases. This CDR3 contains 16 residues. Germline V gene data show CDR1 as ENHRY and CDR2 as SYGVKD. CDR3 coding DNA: TGTGCCATCAGCGACAGTCTCTACTCCGCTAACTATGGCTACACCTTC. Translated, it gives CAISDSLYSANYGYTF.

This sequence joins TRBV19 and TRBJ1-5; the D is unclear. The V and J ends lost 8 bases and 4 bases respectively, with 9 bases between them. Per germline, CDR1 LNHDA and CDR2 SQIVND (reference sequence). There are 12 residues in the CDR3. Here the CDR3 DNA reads TGTGCCAGTGGGCAGGCGAATCAGCCCCAGCATTTT. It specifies CASGQANQPQHF.

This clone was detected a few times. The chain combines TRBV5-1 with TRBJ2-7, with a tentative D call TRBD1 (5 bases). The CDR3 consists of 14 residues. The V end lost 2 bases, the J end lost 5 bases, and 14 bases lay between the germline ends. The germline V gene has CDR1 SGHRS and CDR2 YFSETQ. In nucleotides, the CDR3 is TGCGCCAGCAGCTTAGGGGTTAACACGAACGAGCAGTACTTC. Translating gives CASSLGVNTNEQYF. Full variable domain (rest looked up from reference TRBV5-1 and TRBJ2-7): KAGVTQTPRYLIKTRGQQVTLSCSPISGHRSVSWYQQTPGQGLQFLFEYFSETQRNKGNFPGRFSGRQFSNSRSEMNVSTLELGDSALYLCASSLGVNTNEQYFGPGTRLTVT.

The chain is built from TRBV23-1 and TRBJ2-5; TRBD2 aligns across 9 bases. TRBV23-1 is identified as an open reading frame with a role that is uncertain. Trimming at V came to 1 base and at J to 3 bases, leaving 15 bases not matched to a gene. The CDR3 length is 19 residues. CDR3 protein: CASSQYWVSGAGGEETQYF. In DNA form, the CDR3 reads TGCGCCAGCAGTCAATATTGGGTGAGTGGTGCGGGAGGGGAAGAGACCCAGTACTTC.

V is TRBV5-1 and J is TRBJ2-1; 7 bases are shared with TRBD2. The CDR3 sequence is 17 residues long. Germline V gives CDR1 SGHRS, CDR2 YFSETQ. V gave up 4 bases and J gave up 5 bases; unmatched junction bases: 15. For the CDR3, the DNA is TGCGCCAGCAGCACTTCCCAACTAGCGCTAACAGACAATGAGCAGTTCTTC. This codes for CASSTSQLALTDNEQFF.

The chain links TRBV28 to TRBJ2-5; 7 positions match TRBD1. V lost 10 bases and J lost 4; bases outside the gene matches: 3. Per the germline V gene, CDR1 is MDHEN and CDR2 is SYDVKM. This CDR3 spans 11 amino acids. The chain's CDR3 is CAIQGSETQYF. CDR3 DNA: TGTGCCATACAGGGGTCAGAGACCCAGTACTTC.

The DNA of the CDR3 is TGTGCCAGTACCGTCGACAGCTTAAATCAGCCCCAGCATTTT. This gives the protein CASTVDSLNQPQHF. This chain links TRBV6-5 with TRBJ1-5; TRBD1 is a possible D gene (5 bases). Per the germline V gene, CDR1 is MNHEY and CDR2 is SVGAGI. The V gene lost 9 bases and the J gene lost 4 bases, with 16 bases spanning the gap. The CDR3 covers 14 residues.

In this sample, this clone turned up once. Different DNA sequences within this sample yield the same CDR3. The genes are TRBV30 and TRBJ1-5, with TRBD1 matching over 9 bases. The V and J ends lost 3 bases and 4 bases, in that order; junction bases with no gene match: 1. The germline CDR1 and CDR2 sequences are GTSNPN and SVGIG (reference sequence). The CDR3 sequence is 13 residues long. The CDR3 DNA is TGTGCCTGGAGCGGACAGGGGAATCAGCCCCAGCATTTT. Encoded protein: CAWSGQGNQPQHF.

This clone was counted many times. DNA for the CDR3: TGTGCCAGCAGCGTAGTGGGGGGAAGTGGATACGAGCAGTACTTC. Translation gives CASSVVGGSGYEQYF. The rearrangement joins TRBV9 to TRBJ2-7; maybe TRBD2 (6 bases). V lost 0 bases to trimming and J lost 4 bases, with 14 bases between them. Germline CDR1 SGDLS, CDR2 YYNGEE. The CDR3 contains 15 residues.

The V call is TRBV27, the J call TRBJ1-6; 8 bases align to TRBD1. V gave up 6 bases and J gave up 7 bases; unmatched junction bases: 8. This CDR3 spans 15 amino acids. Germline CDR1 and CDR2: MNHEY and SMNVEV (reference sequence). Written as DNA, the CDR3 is TGTGCCAGCAGGCGTAACAGGGGGGGGAATTCACCCCTCCACTTT. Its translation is CASRRNRGGNSPLHF.

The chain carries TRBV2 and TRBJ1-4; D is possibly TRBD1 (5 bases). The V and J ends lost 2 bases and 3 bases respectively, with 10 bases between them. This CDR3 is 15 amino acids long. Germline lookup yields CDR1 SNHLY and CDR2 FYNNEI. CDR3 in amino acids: CASSERGVANEKLFF. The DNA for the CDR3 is TGTGCCAGCAGTGAACGGGGGGTGGCTAATGAAAAACTGTTTTTT.

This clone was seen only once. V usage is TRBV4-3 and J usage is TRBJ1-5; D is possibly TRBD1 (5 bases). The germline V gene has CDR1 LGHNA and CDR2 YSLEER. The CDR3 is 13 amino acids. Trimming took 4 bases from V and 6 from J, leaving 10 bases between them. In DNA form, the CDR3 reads TGCGCCAGCAGCCGCCAAAGGGGTCAGCCCCAGCATTTT. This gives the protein CASSRQRGQPQHF.

For the CDR3, the DNA is TGTGCCAGCAGTAGCGGGGGCGTCGGAGCTAATGAAAAACTGTTTTTT. This translates into CASSSGGVGANEKLFF. The chain links TRBV28 to TRBJ1-4; possible D gene TRBD1, 6 bases. The V and J ends lost 5 bases and 3 bases respectively, with 16 bases between them. The CDR3 is made up of 16 amino acids. Germline assignment: CDR1 MDHEN and CDR2 SYDVKM.

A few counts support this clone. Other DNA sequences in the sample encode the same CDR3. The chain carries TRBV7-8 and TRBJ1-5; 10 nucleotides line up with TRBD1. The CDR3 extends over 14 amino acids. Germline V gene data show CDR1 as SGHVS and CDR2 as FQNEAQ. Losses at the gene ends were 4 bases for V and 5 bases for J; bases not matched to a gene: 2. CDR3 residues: CASSYGTGDQPQHF. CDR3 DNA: TGTGCCAGCAGCTATGGGACAGGGGATCAGCCCCAGCATTTT.

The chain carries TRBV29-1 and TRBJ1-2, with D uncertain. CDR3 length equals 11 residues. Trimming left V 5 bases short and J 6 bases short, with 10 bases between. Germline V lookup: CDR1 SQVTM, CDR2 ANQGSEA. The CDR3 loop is CSVFRTDGYTF. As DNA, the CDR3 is TGCAGCGTTTTCAGGACTGATGGCTACACCTTC.

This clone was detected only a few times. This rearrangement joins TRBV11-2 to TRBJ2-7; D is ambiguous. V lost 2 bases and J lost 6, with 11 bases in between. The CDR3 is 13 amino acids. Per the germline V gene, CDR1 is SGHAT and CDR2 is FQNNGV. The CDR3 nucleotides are TGTGCCAGCAGCTTATCCCAGAGGAGCGAGCAGTACTTC. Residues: CASSLSQRSEQYF.

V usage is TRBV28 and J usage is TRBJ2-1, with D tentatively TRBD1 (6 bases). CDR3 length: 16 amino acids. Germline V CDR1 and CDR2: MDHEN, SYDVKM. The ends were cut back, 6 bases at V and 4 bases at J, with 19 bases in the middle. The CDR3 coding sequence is TGTGCCAGCAGCTCCCGGAGCAGGGGATATTACAATGAGCAGTTCTTC. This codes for CASSSRSRGYYNEQFF.

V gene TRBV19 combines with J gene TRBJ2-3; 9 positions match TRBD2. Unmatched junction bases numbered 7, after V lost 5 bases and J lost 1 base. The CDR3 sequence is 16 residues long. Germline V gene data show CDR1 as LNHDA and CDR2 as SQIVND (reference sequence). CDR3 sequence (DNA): TGTGCCAGTAGTGATTGGCGGGAGGGCCGCACAGATACGCAGTATTTT. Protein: CASSDWREGRTDTQYF.

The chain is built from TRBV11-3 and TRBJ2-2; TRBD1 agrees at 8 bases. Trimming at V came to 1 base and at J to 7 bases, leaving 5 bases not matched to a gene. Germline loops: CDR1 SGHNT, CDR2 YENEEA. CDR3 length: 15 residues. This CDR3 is CASSLGQGAIGELFF. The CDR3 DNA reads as TGTGCCAGCAGCTTAGGCCAGGGGGCAATCGGGGAGCTGTTTTTT.

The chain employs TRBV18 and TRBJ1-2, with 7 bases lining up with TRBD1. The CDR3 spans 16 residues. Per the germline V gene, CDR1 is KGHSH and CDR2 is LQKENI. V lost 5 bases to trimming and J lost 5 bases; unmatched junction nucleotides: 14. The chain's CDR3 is CASSTTTGSSQYGYTF. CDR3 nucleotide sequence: TGTGCCAGCTCAACCACGACAGGGTCTTCACAGTATGGCTACACCTTC.

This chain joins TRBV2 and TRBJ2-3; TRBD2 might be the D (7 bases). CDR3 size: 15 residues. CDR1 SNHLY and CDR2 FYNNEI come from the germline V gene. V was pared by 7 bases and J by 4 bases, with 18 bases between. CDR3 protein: CASTGVGGRADTQYF. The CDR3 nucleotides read TGTGCCAGCACCGGAGTGGGGGGGCGGGCAGATACGCAGTATTTT.

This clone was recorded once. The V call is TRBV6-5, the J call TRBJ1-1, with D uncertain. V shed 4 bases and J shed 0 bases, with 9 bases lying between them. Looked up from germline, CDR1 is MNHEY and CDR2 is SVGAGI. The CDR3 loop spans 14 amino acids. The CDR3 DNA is TGTGCCAGCAGTTCCCTTTACATGAACACTGAAGCTTTCTTT. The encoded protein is CASSSLYMNTEAFF.

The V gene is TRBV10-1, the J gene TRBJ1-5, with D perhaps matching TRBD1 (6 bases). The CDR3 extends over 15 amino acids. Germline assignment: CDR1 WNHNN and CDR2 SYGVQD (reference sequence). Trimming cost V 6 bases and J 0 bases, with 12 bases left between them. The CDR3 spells CASRDSRNSNQPQHF. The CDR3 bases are TGCGCCAGCAGGGACAGCCGAAATAGCAATCAGCCCCAGCATTTT.

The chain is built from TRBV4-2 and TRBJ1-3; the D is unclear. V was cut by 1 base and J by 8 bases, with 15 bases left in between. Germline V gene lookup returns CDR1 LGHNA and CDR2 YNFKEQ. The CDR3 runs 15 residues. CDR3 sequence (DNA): TGTGCCAGCAGCCAAGTGACGACCGGCGGCGACACCATATATTTT. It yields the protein CASSQVTTGGDTIYF.

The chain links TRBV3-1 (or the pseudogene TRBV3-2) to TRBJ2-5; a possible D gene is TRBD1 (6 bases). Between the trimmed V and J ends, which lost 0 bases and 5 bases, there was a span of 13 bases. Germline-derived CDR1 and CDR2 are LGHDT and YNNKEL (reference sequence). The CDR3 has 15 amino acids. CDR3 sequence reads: CASSQDLPGVETQYF. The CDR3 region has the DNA TGTGCCAGCAGCCAAGATCTTCCAGGGGTGGAGACCCAGTACTTC.

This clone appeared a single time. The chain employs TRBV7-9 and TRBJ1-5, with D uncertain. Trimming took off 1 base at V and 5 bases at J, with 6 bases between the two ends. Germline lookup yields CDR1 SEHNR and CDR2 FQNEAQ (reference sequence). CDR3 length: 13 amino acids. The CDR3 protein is CASSLEQHQPQHF. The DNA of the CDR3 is TGTGCCAGCAGCTTAGAACAGCATCAGCCCCAGCATTTT.

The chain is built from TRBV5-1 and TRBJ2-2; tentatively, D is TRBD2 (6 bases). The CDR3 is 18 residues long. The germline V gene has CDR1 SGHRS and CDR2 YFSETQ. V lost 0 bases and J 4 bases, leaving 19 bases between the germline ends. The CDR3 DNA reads TGCGCCAGCAGCTTGGAACCTCCGGGACTGCGAGGCACCGGGGAGCTGTTTTTT. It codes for CASSLEPPGLRGTGELFF.

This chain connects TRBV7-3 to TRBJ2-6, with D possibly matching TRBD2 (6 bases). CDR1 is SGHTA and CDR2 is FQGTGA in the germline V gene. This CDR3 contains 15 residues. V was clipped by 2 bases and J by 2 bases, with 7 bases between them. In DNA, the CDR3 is TGTGCCAGCAGCTTATCGGGGGCTGGGGCCAACGTCCTGACTTTC. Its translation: CASSLSGAGANVLTF.

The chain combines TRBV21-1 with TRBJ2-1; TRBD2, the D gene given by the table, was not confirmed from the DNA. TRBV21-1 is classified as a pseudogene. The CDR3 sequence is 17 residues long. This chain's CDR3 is CASTLLQSGRSRREQFF. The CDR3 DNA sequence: TGTGCCAGCACCTTACTACAGAGCGGACGATCAAGGAGGGAGCAGTTCTTC.

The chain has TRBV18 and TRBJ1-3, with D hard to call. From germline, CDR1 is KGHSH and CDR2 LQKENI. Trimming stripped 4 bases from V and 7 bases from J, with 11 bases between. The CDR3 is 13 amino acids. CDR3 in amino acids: CASSREERNTIYF. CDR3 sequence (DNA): TGTGCCAGCTCACGAGAGGAGAGGAACACCATATATTTT.